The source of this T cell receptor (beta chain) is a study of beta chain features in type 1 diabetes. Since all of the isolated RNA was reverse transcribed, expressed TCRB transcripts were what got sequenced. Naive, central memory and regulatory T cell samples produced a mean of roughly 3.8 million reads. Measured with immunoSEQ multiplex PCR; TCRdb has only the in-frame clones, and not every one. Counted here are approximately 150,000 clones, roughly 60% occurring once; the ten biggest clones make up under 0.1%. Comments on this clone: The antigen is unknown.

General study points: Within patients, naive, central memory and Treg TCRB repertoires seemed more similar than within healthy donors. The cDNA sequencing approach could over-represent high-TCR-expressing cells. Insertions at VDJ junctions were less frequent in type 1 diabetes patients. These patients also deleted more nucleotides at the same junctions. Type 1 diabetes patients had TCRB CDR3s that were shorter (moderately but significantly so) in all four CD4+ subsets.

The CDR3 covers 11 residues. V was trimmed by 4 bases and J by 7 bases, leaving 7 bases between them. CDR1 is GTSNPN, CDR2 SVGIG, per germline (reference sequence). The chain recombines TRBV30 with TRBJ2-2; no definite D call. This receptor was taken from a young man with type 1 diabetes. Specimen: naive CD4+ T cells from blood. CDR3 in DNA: TGTGCCTGGATTGGGCGCGGGGAGCTGTTTTTT. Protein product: CAWIGRGELFF.